The rows below give T cell receptor beta chains drawn from one sample of a study of T-cell memory formation after mild COVID-19. TCRdb reanalysed the 5' RACE reads using MiXCR and keeps one entry per CDR3 protein. This sample has about 620,000 distinct CDR3 sequences, with around 17% found just once. The source material was PBMCs or a T cell subset sorted from them (not recorded which). The source of these receptors is an adult woman who had mild COVID-19 (a few samples of this study predate the infection). Cell type and time point are not known. The conserved cysteine and the conserved F or W are not part of the CDR3 here. D genes are given only for firm matches.

V	D	CDR3
TRBV6-5	-	ASRPQLASIGTDTQY
TRBV7-6	-	ASSLGPGVGNQPQH
TRBV29-1	-	SVEGDYEQY
TRBV18	-	ASSPVPRNTGELF
TRBV5-1	TRBD2	ASSSQASGMGETQY
TRBV5-1	TRBD1	ASSTGTGDEKLF
TRBV19	-	ASSLGSQRANYGYT
TRBV20-1	TRBD1	SAGGPGTGFPYGYT
TRBV7-2	-	ASTLGTKNYGYT
TRBV5-6	-	ASSLLKGTGVGEQF
TRBV5-6	TRBD2	ASSPLAGVQNEQF
TRBV6-5	-	ASSYGGLQNSPLH
TRBV2	-	ASRDQVEAF
TRBV6-1	TRBD2	ASTRLAGILGDTQY
TRBV5-1	TRBD1	ASSLDRGLSEAF
TRBV5-4	TRBD1	ASSQDRAYSLNTEAF
TRBV9	-	ASSRDSIDTDTQY
TRBV12-3/TRBV12-4	TRBD2	ASSPRLAGEGETQY
TRBV29-1	-	SADFGETQY
TRBV3-1	-	ASSPLRGGEQF
TRBV19	-	ASSINLASYEQY
TRBV11-3	TRBD2	ASSQFRGLVKNIQY
TRBV7-2	TRBD1	ASSRQGGSIQPQH
TRBV2	TRBD2	ASTYGRQETQY
TRBV12-3/TRBV12-4	-	ASSLGGRTQETQY
TRBV7-2	-	ASSPSAAGGGYT
TRBV4-3	-	ASSQDWTDIQY
TRBV2	TRBD1	ASRLQGAGDTQY
TRBV4-1	TRBD1	ASSHPGTGGRSPLH
TRBV5-1	-	ASSLRDLGETQY
TRBV3-1	TRBD2	ASSVLAGLTGELF
TRBV7-3	TRBD2	ASSPWTSGGADTQY
TRBV11-2	-	ASTAFGRNDEQY
TRBV18	-	ASSLGTKNTEAF